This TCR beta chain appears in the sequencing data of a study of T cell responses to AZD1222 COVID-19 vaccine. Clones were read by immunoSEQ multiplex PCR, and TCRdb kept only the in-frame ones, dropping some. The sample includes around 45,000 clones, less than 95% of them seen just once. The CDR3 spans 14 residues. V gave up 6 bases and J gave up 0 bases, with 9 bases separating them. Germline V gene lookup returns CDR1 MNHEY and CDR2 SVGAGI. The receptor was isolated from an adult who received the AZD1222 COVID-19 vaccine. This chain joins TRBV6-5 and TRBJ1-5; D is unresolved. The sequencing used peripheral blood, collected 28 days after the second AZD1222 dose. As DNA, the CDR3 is TGTGCCAGCAGCTTCGACAATAGCAATCAGCCCCAGCATTTT. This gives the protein CASSFDNSNQPQHF.